The 8 T cell receptor beta chains listed next were all sequenced from one sample in a study of blood T cells in healthy people across ages. Sample-barcoded 5' priming and a J-beta primer mix drove a second PCR of 7 to 11 cycles. TCRdb re-called the 5' RACE reads through MiXCR, storing one row per CDR3 protein. The data hold 1.5 million to 2 million distinct CDR3 sequences, with around half observed a single time. Sequenced: blood. All receptors derive from a woman between 40 and 55 years old in good health.

Turning to this clonotype: This sequence may be a read error, since a much larger clone differs from it by one base. The chain links TRBV20-1 to TRBJ2-5; perhaps D is TRBD1 or TRBD2 (6 bases each). This CDR3 is built from 14 residues. From germline, CDR1 is DFQATT and CDR2 SNEGSKA (reference sequence). Trimming left V 2 bases short and J 5 bases short, with 15 bases between. The CDR3, as DNA: TGCAGTGCTAGAAGGAGGGGGTATCGCGAGACCCAGTACTTC. Translated: CSARRRGYRETQYF.

V usage is TRBV6-1 and J usage is TRBJ2-4; a weak D match, TRBD2 (5 bases). Trimming stripped 3 bases from V and 3 bases from J, with 18 bases between. Germline lookup yields CDR1 MNHNS and CDR2 SASEGT. CDR3 size: 17 residues. CDR3: CASSDWLERIHKNIQYF. For the CDR3, the DNA is TGTGCCAGCAGTGACTGGTTAGAGCGGATCCACAAAAACATTCAGTACTTC.

This chain uses TRBV14 with TRBJ2-1; D possibly matches TRBD1 or TRBD2 (5 bases each). V was cut by 4 bases and J by 2 bases, with 18 bases left in between. The CDR3 loop spans 17 amino acids. CDR1 and CDR2 from the germline V gene are SGHDN and FVKESK. CDR3 bases: TGTGCCAGCAGCCCGAGAGGGGCACCGAACCCCTACAATGAGCAGTTCTTC. Residues: CASSPRGAPNPYNEQFF.

Concerning this clonotype: This CDR3 is missing its conserved last phenylalanine or tryptophan, likely due to a read error. The J gene is TRBJ2-5, the V gene TRBV18, with 8 bases that match TRBD2. V lost 0 bases to trimming and J lost 1 base; unmatched junction nucleotides: 4. The CDR3 length is 16 residues. CDR1 is KGHSH and CDR2 is LQKENI in the germline V gene. The CDR3 sequence: CASSPPAGGLQETQYV. Here the CDR3 DNA reads TGTGCCAGCTCACCACCGGCGGGGGGCCTCCAAGAGACCCAGTACGTC.

This clonotype appeared many times. The gene calls are TRBV29-1 and TRBJ2-5; D gene unclear. The CDR3 contains 12 residues. Germline lookup yields CDR1 SQVTM and CDR2 ANQGSEA. V was trimmed by 3 bases and J by 4 bases, leaving 9 bases between them. CDR3 amino acids: CSVDTGRETQYF. CDR3 nucleotide sequence: TGCAGCGTTGATACGGGTCGAGAGACCCAGTACTTC.

The chain carries TRBV5-1 and TRBJ2-3; D remains ambiguous. The CDR3 length is 14 residues. Germline V gene data show CDR1 as SGHRS and CDR2 as YFSETQ. V was pared by 1 base and J by 4 bases, with 10 bases between. CDR3 residues: CASSLKQSADTQYF. The CDR3 DNA follows: TGCGCCAGCAGCTTGAAACAGTCCGCAGATACGCAGTATTTT.

The V and J genes are TRBV4-2 and TRBJ2-4, with D tentatively TRBD2 (5 bases). Trimming removed 1 base from V and 3 bases from J, with 13 bases in between. The CDR3 runs 16 residues. Per the germline V gene, CDR1 is LGHNA and CDR2 is YNFKEQ. The CDR3 reads CASSQGHIGDKNIQYF. CDR3 nucleotide sequence: TGTGCCAGCAGCCAAGGGCATATCGGGGACAAAAACATTCAGTACTTC.

The chain links TRBV6-5 to TRBJ2-3, with 11 bases matching TRBD2. Germline CDR1 is MNHEY and CDR2 is SVGAGI. Losses at the gene ends were 0 bases for V and 0 bases for J; bases not matched to a gene: 8. This CDR3 has 19 amino acids. CDR3 coding DNA: TGTGCCAGCAGTTACTCTAGCGGGGGGGCTCCTTCTAGCACAGATACGCAGTATTTT. The encoded protein is CASSYSSGGAPSSTDTQYF.